This T cell receptor beta chain was found in a study of T cells in Graves' hyperthyroidism and ophthalmopathy. General observations from the study: Stable hyperthyroidism and ophthalmopathy were separated using 13 V-J signatures.

The CDR3 regions of TCR beta were amplified from RNA transcripts. HTBI primers were employed in a first-round RT-PCR of the TCR CDR3. One entry per CDR3 protein results from TCRdb running MiXCR on the multiplex PCR reads. The sample includes about 400,000 distinct CDR3 sequences, over 12% of them seen just once. This CDR3 spans 17 amino acids. The V and J ends lost 2 bases and 0 bases, in that order; junction bases with no gene match: 6. Germline lookup yields CDR1 MDHEN and CDR2 SYDVKM. This clonotype was seen repeatedly, ten times or more. Antigen specificity is unknown. Fresh 10 ml peripheral blood yielded PBMCs.

This sequence joins TRBV28 and TRBJ2-3; 9 bases are a match to TRBD2. The TCR originated in an older woman with Graves' ophthalmopathy. The material sequenced was blood. CDR3 in DNA: TGTGCCAGCAGTTTAGGCCTAGCGGGGAGAAGCACAGATACGCAGTATTTT. Amino acid sequence: CASSLGLAGRSTDTQYF.